This TCR beta chain derives from a study of long-term antiretroviral therapy in people with HIV. Points from the study as a whole: Unavailable data included ART adherence, viral resistance and therapy changes (switches in treatment). The range of CDR3 lengths in HIV repertoires proved narrower than that found in controls.

This was the immunoSEQ v3.0 assay at survey level. Measured with immunoSEQ multiplex PCR; TCRdb has only the in-frame clones, and not every one. The sample lists approximately 20,000 clones, 80% occurring once. This CDR3 region has 14 residues. Germline-derived CDR1 and CDR2 are SQVTM and ANQGSEA. The junction had 10 bases not matched to a gene; V was cut back by 6 bases and J by 7 bases. DNA was extracted from around 0.96-9.9 million thawed cryopreserved PBMC. On this clone: Antigen specificity is unknown.

This chain joins TRBV29-1 and TRBJ2-1; 9 bases are shared with TRBD2. The specimen was unsorted PBMCs, collected 0.2 years after starting antiretroviral therapy. The clonotype originates from a middle-aged woman with HIV. The CDR3 region is CSVGSAGGGNEQFF. The DNA for the CDR3 is TGCAGCGTCGGGTCAGCGGGGGGTGGGAATGAGCAGTTCTTC.